The 5 T cell receptor beta chains in this list originate from one sample, sequenced in a study of OX40 agonist ivuxolimab in advanced cancers. Clones were sequenced by immunoSEQ multiplex PCR, and TCRdb holds only the in-frame ones, with some missing. The sample shows under 100,000 clones, over 80% of them seen only once. This specimen consisted of CD4+ or CD8+ T cells sorted from blood, obtained in a trial of the OX40 agonist ivuxolimab. The receptors were gathered from an adult with an advanced solid tumor such as melanoma, head and neck, liver or kidney cancer.

This chain uses TRBV5-6 with TRBJ1-2, with a tentative D call TRBD1 (5 bases). The CDR3 has 14 amino acids. Germline-derived CDR1 and CDR2 are SGHDT and YYEEEE. Between the trimmed V and J ends, which lost 2 bases and 5 bases, there was a span of 13 bases. This CDR3 is CASSLTGVGYGYTF. The CDR3 region has the DNA TGTGCCAGCAGCTTAACGGGGGTAGGATATGGCTACACCTTC. The full variable domain, in which reference TRBV5-6 and TRBJ1-2 provide the parts outside the CDR3, is DAGVTQSPTHLIKTRGQQVTLRCSPKSGHDTVSWYQQALGQGPQFIFQYYEEEERQRGNFPDRFSGHQFPNYSSELNVNALLLGDSALYLCASSLTGVGYGYTFGSGTRLTVV.

This chain connects TRBV5-1 to TRBJ2-2; TRBD1 matches 7 bases. The length of the CDR3 is 17 residues. After removal of 4 bases from V and 0 bases from J, the junction contained 9 bases not matched to a gene. Per germline, CDR1 SGHRS and CDR2 YFSETQ. The CDR3 loop reads CASSPARGQTNTGELFF. CDR3 bases: TGCGCCAGCAGCCCAGCCCGGGGACAGACGAACACCGGGGAGCTGTTTTTT.

This clone appeared a few times. The chain joins TRBV9 to TRBJ1-2; no clear D gene. Trimming removed 2 bases at V and 6 bases at J, with 11 bases between. From germline, CDR1 is SGDLS and CDR2 YYNGEE. This CDR3 has 13 residues. As DNA, the CDR3 is TGTGCCAGCAGCGTGGGCAGTCTTCATGGCTACACCTTC. Translating gives CASSVGSLHGYTF.

The chain combines TRBV12-5 with TRBJ2-2; tentative D call: TRBD2 (5 bases). The germline V and J ends were trimmed by 0 bases and 1 base, with 18 bases remaining between them. CDR3 length: 19 residues. In germline, CDR1 is LGHNT, CDR2 FRNRAP. The CDR3 spells CASGLVLRGFTLNTGELFF. CDR3 bases: TGTGCTAGTGGTTTGGTACTCCGGGGATTTACCTTGAACACCGGGGAGCTGTTTTTT.

This clone occurred once. This rearrangement joins TRBV7-9 to TRBJ2-6; D perhaps matches TRBD2 (5 bases). The CDR3 spans 13 residues. The germline CDR1 and CDR2 sequences are SEHNR and FQNEAQ (reference sequence). V was shortened by 0 bases and J by 15 bases, with 12 bases between the two germline ends. The CDR3 DNA reads as TGTGCCAGCAGCTTAGCAGAGGGTTGGCACCTGACTTTC. Encoded protein: CASSLAEGWHLTF. Using reference TRBV7-9 and TRBJ2-6 for the parts outside the CDR3, the full variable domain is DTGVSQNPRHKITKRGQNVTFRCDPISEHNRLYWYRQTLGQGPEFLTYFQNEAQLEKSRLLSDRFSAERPKGSFSTLEIQRTEQGDSAMYLCASSLAEGWHLTFGAGSRLTVL.